This TCR beta chain was sequenced for a study of molecular identifiers for immune sequencing clone quantification. This clonotype has just one count. CDR1 is SGHAT, CDR2 FQNNGV, per germline. V shed 5 bases and J shed 5 bases, with 16 bases lying between them. CDR3 length: 15 residues. TCRdb reanalysed the PCR reads using MiXCR and keeps one entry per CDR3 protein. The profile covers about 320,000 distinct CDR3 sequences, with roughly 24% appearing a single time and 0.7% to 0.95% taken by the ten largest. Sequenced sample: naive CD8+ T cells from blood, with Jurkat cell RNA spiked in. The subset: FACS-sorted CD8+CD4-CCR7+CD45RA+ naive T cells. This clonotype was obtained from a human donor in good health. Some libraries in this study had Jurkat cell RNA spiked in. The rearrangement links TRBV11-2 to TRBJ1-3; D is possibly TRBD1 (6 bases). CDR3 nucleotides: TGTGCCAGCAGCCACCGGATGGGGGGCAGAAACACCATATATTTT. Its protein product is CASSHRMGGRNTIYF.